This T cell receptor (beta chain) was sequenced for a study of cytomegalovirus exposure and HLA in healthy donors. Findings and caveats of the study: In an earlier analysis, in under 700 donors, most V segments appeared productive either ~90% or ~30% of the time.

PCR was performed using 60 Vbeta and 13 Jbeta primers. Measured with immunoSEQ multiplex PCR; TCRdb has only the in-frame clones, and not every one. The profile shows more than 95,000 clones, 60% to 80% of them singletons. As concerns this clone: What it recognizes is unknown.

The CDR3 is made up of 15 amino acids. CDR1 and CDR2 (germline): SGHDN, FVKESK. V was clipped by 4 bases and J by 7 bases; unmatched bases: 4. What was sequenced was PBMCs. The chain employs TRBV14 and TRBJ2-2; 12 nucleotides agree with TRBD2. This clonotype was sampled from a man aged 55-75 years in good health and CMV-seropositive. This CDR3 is CASSRLAGDGGELFF. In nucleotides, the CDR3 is TGTGCCAGCAGCCGACTAGCGGGGGACGGCGGGGAGCTGTTTTTT.